The 11 T cell receptor beta chains in this list originate from one sample, sequenced in a study of tumor-infiltrating lymphocytes in primary liver carcinoma. Reverse transcription of roughly 0.5 ug total RNA with a constant-region primer produced TCR beta cDNA. Three nested multiplex PCR rounds, a slightly modified ARM-PCR method, built the TCR beta libraries. Two initial PCR rounds of around 9 cycles each paired TRBV1-TRBV30 forward primers with a C-beta reverse primer. TCRdb re-called the multiplex PCR reads through MiXCR, storing one row per CDR3 protein. The sample comprises about 96,000 distinct CDR3 sequences, less than 70% of which are singletons, and roughly 27% rests with the top ten. It was from roughly 20-30 mg of unsorted bulk tissue that RNA and DNA were co-extracted. Sequencing input: tumor-adjacent normal liver tissue. The receptors derive from a man aged 40-49 years with primary liver carcinoma and hepatitis B virus infection.

The chain has TRBV13 and TRBJ2-2; D uncertain. CDR1 PRHDT and CDR2 FYEKMQ come from the germline V gene (reference sequence). The length of the CDR3 is 15 residues. Trimming pared 4 bases from V and 3 bases from J, leaving 12 bases between. CDR3: CASSCVSADTGELFF. The CDR3 DNA follows: TGTGCCAGCAGCTGCGTCAGTGCGGACACCGGGGAGCTGTTTTTT.

The J gene is TRBJ2-1, the V gene TRBV11-1; D is undetermined. Germline CDR1 reads SGHAT; CDR2 reads FQDESV (reference sequence). V gave up 4 bases and J gave up 2 bases, with 18 bases separating them. CDR3 size: 17 residues. The CDR3 DNA reads as TGTGCCAGCAGCTCTGACGCTAGGGTCTCGACCTACAATGAGCAGTTCTTC. This sequence encodes CASSSDARVSTYNEQFF.

This chain connects TRBV11-2 to TRBJ1-4; D is undetermined. Germline V gene lookup returns CDR1 SGHAT and CDR2 FQNNGV. This CDR3 has 16 amino acids. V dropped 5 bases and J dropped 12 bases, with 25 bases sitting between them. The CDR3 loop is CASSKTPGGANGELFF. The CDR3 nucleotides are TGTGCCAGCAGCAAGACTCCAGGTGGAGCAAATGGAGAACTGTTTTTT.

Comments on this clonotype: A single base separates this from a much larger clone, so it may be a read error. The chain is built from TRBV5-5 and TRBJ1-4; 7 bases fit TRBD1. The CDR3 length is 14 residues. The germline V gene has CDR1 SGHKS and CDR2 YYEKEE (reference sequence). V lost 4 bases, J lost 8 bases, and 8 bases stayed unmatched. CDR3 DNA: TGTGCCAGCAGCCTAGGGGGCCGGGGGGAAAAACTGTTTTTT. This gives the protein CASSLGGRGEKLFF.

Regarding this clonotype: Mismatch with germline at one junction end may stem from a read error. The genes are TRBV11-2 and TRBJ2-1; the D call may be TRBD1 or TRBD2 (5 bases each). Germline CDR1 is SGHAT and CDR2 is FQNNGV. This CDR3 region has 16 residues. DNA of the CDR3: TGTGCCTGCAGCTCGCCAGGTGAGGGGCCCTACAATGAGCAGTTCTTC. Translated, it gives CACSSPGEGPYNEQFF.

To note about this clonotype: Here the CDR3 omits its conserved ending phenylalanine or tryptophan, so a read error is the likely source. This chain uses TRBV10-3 with TRBJ2-1, with 8 bases that match TRBD2. The CDR3 runs 15 residues. Germline V gives CDR1 ENHRY, CDR2 SYGVKD. J was trimmed by 2 bases and V by 4 bases; bases with no gene match: 4. The CDR3 region is CAISVKAGAYNEQFL. As DNA, the CDR3 is TGTGCCATCAGTGTCAAAGCGGGAGCCTACAATGAGCAGTTCCTC.

Turning to this clonotype: Mismatch with germline at one junction end may stem from a read error. The chain is built from TRBV5-5 and TRBJ1-2; 7 nucleotides align to TRBD1. The CDR3 length is 15 residues. Germline V CDR1 and CDR2: SGHKS, YYEKEE (reference sequence). The chain's CDR3 is CARSLQGTAYGGYTF. The CDR3 DNA sequence: TGTGCCAGAAGCTTACAGGGGACAGCTTACGGTGGCTACACCTTC. The whole variable domain, remainder taken from reference TRBV5-5 and TRBJ1-2, is DAGVTQSPTHLIKTRGQQVTLRCSPISGHKSVSWYQQVLGQGPQFIFQYYEKEERGRGNFPDRFSARQFPNYSSELNVNALLLGDSALYLCARSLQGTAYGGYTFGSGTRLTVV.

The V gene is TRBV28, the J gene TRBJ2-7; D unclear. CDR1 is MDHEN and CDR2 is SYDVKM in the germline V gene. Trimming left V 5 bases short and J 1 base short, with 6 bases between. The length of the CDR3 is 12 residues. The CDR3 nucleotides are TGTGCCAGCAGTGCATATTCCTACGAGCAGTACTTC. This sequence encodes CASSAYSYEQYF.

Notes on this clonotype: The germline gene is not matched at one end of the junction; a read error may be the cause. This chain uses TRBV11-1 with TRBJ2-2, with 8 bases identical to TRBD1. In germline, CDR1 is SGHAT, CDR2 FQDESV (reference sequence). The CDR3 is 15 residues long. The CDR3, as DNA: TGTACCAGCAGCCTGGACAGGGTGGGCACCGGGGAGCTGTTTTTT. Translation: CTSSLDRVGTGELFF.

With regard to this clonotype: A read error may account for a junction end that differs from germline. The rearrangement uses TRBV5-5 and TRBJ2-2; maybe TRBD1 (5 bases). The CDR3 spans 19 residues. CDR1 SGHKS and CDR2 YYEKEE come from the germline V gene (reference sequence). Here the CDR3 reads CTSSFVRVPSSIDTGELFF. CDR3 nucleotide sequence: TGTACCAGCAGCTTTGTCAGGGTCCCATCTTCCATCGACACCGGGGAGCTGTTTTTT.

Comments on this clonotype: The conserved phenylalanine or tryptophan normally closing the CDR3 is absent here, so this likely arose from a read error. J is TRBJ1-2 and V is TRBV7-9; a possible D gene is TRBD1 (5 bases). Germline V CDR1 and CDR2: SEHNR, FQNEAQ (reference sequence). Trimming took 1 base from V and 4 from J, leaving 7 bases between them. This CDR3 contains 13 residues. This CDR3 reads CASSLGGGYGYTL. CDR3 sequence (DNA): TGTGCCAGCAGCTTAGGGGGCGGCTATGGCTACACCCTC.